This TCR beta chain was captured by sequencing in a study of blood T cell repertoires in COVID-19. Across the whole study: Samples taken during acute and convalescent COVID-19 were collected in the United States, Italy and Spain. Sources were T cells, B-cell-depleted T cells, or PBMCs; the material itself was cDNA or gDNA.

As handled by the study authors: The authors estimated nucleated cell counts from reference gene primer amplification. The method was immunoSEQ multiplex PCR; TCRdb's version includes in-frame clones alone and lacks a portion of them. V, J and clone size are those of that table, while D and trimming were read from the DNA. The sample yields under 200,000 clones, about 85% seen once. Trimming took off 0 bases at V and 3 bases at J, with 9 bases between the two ends. The germline V gene has CDR1 SGDLS and CDR2 YYNGEE. The CDR3 totals 14 residues. Patients of the Seattle cohort, enrolled during active infection, were followed longitudinally.

Sequenced sample: peripheral blood. The chain couples TRBV9 to TRBJ1-2; D ambiguous. The sequence was collected from a woman aged 60-70 years with COVID-19, enrolled during active disease. The CDR3 region is CASSVAPDYYGYTF. For the CDR3, the DNA is TGTGCCAGCAGCGTAGCCCCGGACTACTATGGCTACACCTTC.